The 7 T cell receptor beta chains reported below all come from one sample, sequenced in a study of Ad26.COV2.S vaccination and SARS-CoV-2 variants. Repertoires were generated with immunoSEQ multiplex PCR, while TCRdb's copy carries only in-frame clones and drops some. The table has a few hundred thousand clones, around 89% seen once. As to treatment: around 19 received Ad26.COV2.S at low or high dose, single or two shots; about 5 received placebo; per-sample allocation not given. Specimens were obtained on day 63 following the first vaccine or placebo injection. The specimen was peripheral blood, collected in a trial of Ad26.COV2.S vaccine versus placebo. These receptors originate from a person aged 18-65 years who received the Ad26.COV2.S COVID-19 vaccine or a placebo.

This chain joins TRBV6-2 or TRBV6-3 and TRBJ1-2; 7 bases match TRBD1. V lost 2 bases and J lost 3; bases outside the gene matches: 3. This CDR3 is 14 amino acids long. Germline assignment: CDR1 MNHEY and CDR2 SVGEGT. CDR3 nucleotide sequence: TGTGCCAGCAGTTACGACAGGGTAGACTATGGCTACACCTTC. Translation: CASSYDRVDYGYTF.

A word on this clone: Other nucleotide sequences in the sample specify the same CDR3. This chain joins TRBV4-1 and TRBJ2-5; D may be TRBD1 or TRBD2 (5 bases each). The CDR3 is made up of 13 amino acids. Trimming took off 1 base at V and 5 bases at J, with 8 bases between the two ends. Germline CDR1 MGHRA, CDR2 YSYEKL. The CDR3 sequence is CASSQGGLETQYF. The CDR3, as DNA: TGCGCCAGCAGCCAAGGGGGGTTGGAGACCCAGTACTTC.

The rearrangement links TRBV28 to TRBJ2-4; the D gene could be TRBD1 or TRBD2 (5 bases each). Trimming removed 3 bases from V and 1 base from J, with 13 bases in between. Germline assignment: CDR1 MDHEN and CDR2 SYDVKM. The CDR3 contains 16 residues. Here the CDR3 reads CASSLGTDFAKNIQYF. Written as DNA, the CDR3 is TGTGCCAGCAGTTTGGGGACCGATTTTGCCAAAAACATTCAGTACTTC.

The gene calls are TRBV9 and TRBJ1-2, with TRBD1 matching over 9 bases. Per germline, CDR1 SGDLS and CDR2 YYNGEE. Losses at the gene ends were 3 bases for V and 7 bases for J; bases not matched to a gene: 4. CDR3 length: 13 residues. DNA of the CDR3: TGTGCCAGCAGCGCCGGACAGGGGAGTGGCTACACCTTC. Amino acid sequence: CASSAGQGSGYTF. The full variable domain, in which reference TRBV9 and TRBJ1-2 provide the parts outside the CDR3, is DSGVTQTPKHLITATGQRVTLRCSPRSGDLSVYWYQQSLDQGLQFLIQYYNGEERAKGNILERFSAQQFPDLHSELNLSSLELGDSALYFCASSAGQGSGYTFGSGTRLTVV.

This chain joins TRBV5-1 and TRBJ2-3, with a possible D match to TRBD1 (5 bases). The length of the CDR3 is 15 residues. Per the germline V gene, CDR1 is SGHRS and CDR2 is YFSETQ. V lost 0 bases, J lost 4 bases, and 12 bases lay in between. The CDR3 here is CASSLEGRVPDTQYF. The CDR3 DNA sequence: TGCGCCAGCAGCTTGGAGGGCAGGGTCCCAGATACGCAGTATTTT. Full variable domain (outside the CDR3, taken from reference TRBV5-1 and TRBJ2-3): KAGVTQTPRYLIKTRGQQVTLSCSPISGHRSVSWYQQTPGQGLQFLFEYFSETQRNKGNFPGRFSGRQFSNSRSEMNVSTLELGDSALYLCASSLEGRVPDTQYFGPGTRLTVL.

The rearrangement links TRBV2 to TRBJ2-1; 8 positions agree with TRBD1. V was pared by 5 bases and J by 0 bases, with 3 bases of the junction left unmatched. Per germline, CDR1 SNHLY and CDR2 FYNNEI. CDR3 length equals 15 residues. Here the CDR3 DNA reads TGTGCCAGCAGTCCTGACAGGGGCTCCTACAATGAGCAGTTCTTC. Its translation is CASSPDRGSYNEQFF.

As concerns this clone: Other DNA sequences from this sample encode an identical CDR3 as well. Here the CDR3 DNA reads TGTGCCAGCAGTTTAGGGGTTGGCTACGAGCAGTACTTC. It yields the protein CASSLGVGYEQYF. The chain has TRBV27 and TRBJ2-7; D gene ambiguous. The V gene's germline CDR1 is MNHEY and CDR2 SMNVEV (reference sequence). V lost 2 bases to trimming and J lost 3 bases, with 8 bases between them. The CDR3 totals 13 residues.